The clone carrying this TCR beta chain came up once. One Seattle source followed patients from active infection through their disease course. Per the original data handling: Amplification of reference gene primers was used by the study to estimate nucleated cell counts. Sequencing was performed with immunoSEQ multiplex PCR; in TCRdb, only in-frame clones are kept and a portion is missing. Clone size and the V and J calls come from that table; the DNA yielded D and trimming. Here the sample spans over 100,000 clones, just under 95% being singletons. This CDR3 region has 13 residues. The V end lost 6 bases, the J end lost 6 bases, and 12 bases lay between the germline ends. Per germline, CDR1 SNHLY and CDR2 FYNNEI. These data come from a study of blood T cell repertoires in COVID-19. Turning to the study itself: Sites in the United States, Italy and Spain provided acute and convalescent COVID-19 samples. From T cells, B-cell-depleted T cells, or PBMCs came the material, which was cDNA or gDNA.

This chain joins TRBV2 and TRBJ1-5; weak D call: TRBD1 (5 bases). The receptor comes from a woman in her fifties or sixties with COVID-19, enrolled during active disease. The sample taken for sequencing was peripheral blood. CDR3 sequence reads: CASRGDGGQPQHF. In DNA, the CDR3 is TGTGCCAGCAGGGGGGACGGGGGTCAGCCCCAGCATTTT.